This T cell receptor beta chain emerged from a study of blood T cell repertoires in COVID-19. About the study: The United States, Italy and Spain were the sources of the acute and convalescent COVID-19 samples. From T cells, B-cell-depleted T cells, or PBMCs came the material, which was cDNA or gDNA.

Original processing notes: The assay estimated nucleated cells by amplifying reference gene primers. Method: immunoSEQ multiplex PCR; TCRdb's copy keeps in-frame clones and lacks some. V and J calls and clone size come straight from that table; D and trimming were deduced from the DNA. The sample includes roughly 140,000 clones, approximately 78% of them seen just once. Germline lookup yields CDR1 MDHEN and CDR2 SYDVKM. Deletions cut 2 bases from V and 1 base from J, with 14 bases between. This CDR3 has 17 amino acids. Sequenced input: peripheral blood. The sequence came from a woman over 75 with acute or convalescent COVID-19. This sequence joins TRBV28 and TRBJ1-4, with a weak D call TRBD1 (6 bases). Here the CDR3 DNA reads TGTGCCAGCAGTTTAATTTGGGGGGGCGAAACTAATGAAAAACTGTTTTTT. Translation: CASSLIWGGETNEKLFF.